The T cell receptor beta chain under discussion was sequenced for a study of Ad26.COV2.S vaccination and SARS-CoV-2 variants (dated by TCRdb to the early 2020s). As for the study more broadly: Donors in the vaccine arm were drawn from COV1001, a phase I-IIa trial of Ad26.COV2.S in healthy adults that was multicentre, randomized, double-blind and placebo-controlled. Ad26.COV2.S was administered intramuscularly at 5 x 10^10 or 1 x 10^11 viral particles, either as a single shot or as two shots given 56 days apart. The specificity and breadth of SARS-CoV-2-reactive T cell receptors after Ad26.COV2.S vaccination were assessed by TCRbeta repertoire sequencing. A total of roughly 30 samples were included in the TCR-sequenced set, comprising approximately 20 Ad26.COV2.S vaccine recipients, 5 placebo recipients and 8 SARS-CoV-2 convalescent individuals. Trial participants were randomized into five groups of five, in which low-dose or high-dose Ad26.COV2.S was given once or twice, or placebo was given on both occasions. Throughout the experiments and outcome assessment, investigators stayed blinded to trial group allocation.

The study at large found these results: The study was not powered for comparison of responses between vaccine doses or regimens. Vaccine and placebo recipients had comparable non-spike TCR breadth, which fits with the vaccine containing only spike. It was noted by the authors that total T cell responses may have been underestimated by the TCR breadth and depth analyses. Compared with placebo recipients, Ad26.COV2.S recipients showed higher spike-specific TCR breadth (P = 0.0014). After vaccination, spike-specific CD8+ and CD4+ T cell responses were reported to show substantial breadth.

TCRbeta CDR3 regions were sequenced with the immunoSEQ Assay. After extraction, genomic DNA underwent amplification by bias-controlled multiplex PCR, followed by high-throughput sequencing. The authors' pipeline ran thus. To quantify the absolute abundance of every unique TCRbeta CDR3 region, sequences were collapsed and filtered. T cell fraction was estimated by normalizing TCRbeta template counts to usable DNA, which was measured by amplifying reference genes present in all nucleated cells. Repertoire TCRs were annotated as SARS-CoV-2-specific by exact matching of V gene, CDR3 amino acid sequence and J gene to a known reactive TCR set. The reference SARS-CoV-2 TCR set was derived from MIRA and filtered for enrichment in COVID-19-positive ImmuneCODE repertoires, a step that removed public or cross-reactive TCRs. Using the MIRA antigens, annotated TCRs were further analysed by specific ORF or by position within an ORF. Breadth was defined as annotated unique rearrangements over total unique productive rearrangements; depth was the summed frequency of those rearrangements. Two-sided Wilcoxon rank-sum tests were used to compare TCR breadth between groups. TCRdb stores this immuneACCESS table with in-frame sequences only. Part of the clones is absent; in the studies checked, under half of the shortfall reflects unresolved V genes, and no reason is known for the rest. The V and J calls and clone size come from that table; D and trimming were worked out from the DNA. The sample yields under 550,000 clones; 70% to 90% were counted once. The ten largest clones represent roughly 4% of the sample.

As to this clone: No antigen is known for it. No clone much larger than this one lies a single base away; base qualities are absent.

In light of the paper, this sample's treatment or condition label describes: around 19 received Ad26.COV2.S at low or high dose, single or two shots; about five received placebo; per-sample allocation not given. For vaccine and placebo recipients, repertoires were sequenced using samples collected on day 63 after the first injection. In Cohort 1b, around 25 adults aged 18-55 years were enrolled at a single site in Boston, USA, between 29 July and 7 August 2020. Ad26.COV2.S was a replication-incompetent adenovirus type 26 vector expressing a prefusion-stabilized SARS-CoV-2 spike protein from the original Wuhan strain. The sequencing used peripheral blood, collected in a trial of Ad26.COV2.S vaccine versus placebo. This clonotype was sampled from a person aged 18-60 years who received the Ad26.COV2.S COVID-19 vaccine or a placebo.

Here the CDR3 is given as CARRGGSNGYTF. The DNA is as follows: TGTGCCAGGAGGGGGGGTAGCAATGGCTACACCTTC. The chain is encoded by TRBV2 joined to TRBJ1-2; TRBD1 is perhaps the D gene, given 6 matching bases. Inclusive of the bounding cysteine and phenylalanine, the CDR3 is 12 residues long. Just CDR3 DNA is preserved here, 36 bases in frame from base 1. From the germline V gene, CDR1 is SNHLY and CDR2 is FYNNEI. V drops 9 bases and J drops 6 bases, leaving 14 bases in between. The full variable domain, with segments outside the CDR3 supplied by the reference TRBV2 and TRBJ1-2 proteins, appears as EPEVTQTPSHQVTQMGQEVILRCVPISNHLYFYWYRQILGQKVEFLVSFYNNEISEKSEIFDDQFSVERPDGSNFTLKIRSTKLEDSAMYFCARRGGSNGYTFGSGTRLTVV.